This is a list of T cell receptor beta chains from one sample in a study of blood T cell repertoires in COVID-19. Sequencing was performed with immunoSEQ multiplex PCR; in TCRdb, only in-frame clones are kept and a portion is missing. Of around 290,000 clones listed, 88% are singletons. The specimen was PBMCs or T cells enriched from blood (not recorded which). The receptors derive from a woman aged 60 to 75 in a cohort exposed to, infected with or recovered from COVID-19 (not recorded which). Each CDR3 is given with its conserved first and last residue. A D gene is named only where the DNA matches it firmly. Some rows mark clone size as missing; the rest say once, few, many or name a class of expanded clone.

cdr3_nt cdr3_aa j_call v_call clone_size d_call
TGTGCCAGCAGCCTCCGGACTAACACCGGGGAGCTGTTTTTT CASSLRTNTGELFF TRBJ2-2 TRBV5-4 . .
TGTGCCACCAGCATCGAAGCCTTGAACACTGAAGCTTTCTTT CATSIEALNTEAFF TRBJ1-1 TRBV15 . .
TGTGCCAGTAGTATAACCGGGACTAGCGGGAGTGAGCAGTATTTT CASSITGTSGSEQYF TRBJ2-3 TRBV19 once TRBD2
TGTGCCAGCAGCCAAGAGGGGAGAGATTCACCCCTCCACTTT CASSQEGRDSPLHF TRBJ1-6 TRBV4-2 . .
TGTGCCAGTACCGTCCCGGGGGTAGCTAACTATGGCTACACCTTC CASTVPGVANYGYTF TRBJ1-2 TRBV19 . .
TGTGCCAGCAGCTTAGGGGTACTAGCGGTACAAGAGACCCAGTACTTC CASSLGVLAVQETQYF TRBJ2-5 TRBV7-2 . TRBD2
TGCAGTGCTAGTATTAGAGGACAGAAGAACAATCAGCCCCAGCATTTT CSASIRGQKNNQPQHF TRBJ1-5 TRBV20-1 . .
TGTGCCAGCAGCTATCAGCTCGGGGTAGACATTCAGTACTTC CASSYQLGVDIQYF TRBJ2-4 TRBV11-2 . .
TGTGCCAGCAGCCAAGGCCTAGCGGGAGGGAATACAGATACGCAGTATTTT CASSQGLAGGNTDTQYF TRBJ2-3 TRBV3-1/TRBV3-2 . TRBD2
TGTGCCAGCAGCCTGCGCAGGGGCCAACAAGAGACCCAGTACTTC CASSLRRGQQETQYF TRBJ2-5 TRBV3-1/TRBV3-2 . .
TGCGCCAGCAGCTTGGGGGGGACAGTGAACACCGGGGAGCTGTTTTTT CASSLGGTVNTGELFF TRBJ2-2 TRBV5-1 . TRBD1
TGTGCCAGCACCTCAGGGGGCGCAACTGAAGCTTTCTTT CASTSGGATEAFF TRBJ1-1 TRBV6-5 once TRBD1
TGCAGCGTCGATTGGGCTAGCGGGCCTCGTGAGCAGTACTTC CSVDWASGPREQYF TRBJ2-7 TRBV29-1 once TRBD2
TGTGCCAGCAGCTTAGACACCCCCCCCCGGACTAGCGGGAGCGCAGATACGCAGTATTTT CASSLDTPPRTSGSADTQYF TRBJ2-3 TRBV11-2 . TRBD2
TGTGCCAGCACCCCAGGGGGTTCTGGGGCCAACGTCCTGACTTTC CASTPGGSGANVLTF TRBJ2-6 TRBV28 . TRBD1
TGCGCCAGCAGTTCGACTAGCGTAGTTGGAAAGACCCAGTACTTC CASSSTSVVGKTQYF TRBJ2-5 TRBV5-1 few TRBD2
TGTGCCAGCAGCCGTACAGGCGGGACAGGGGGCCGGAATGAGCAGTTCTTC CASSRTGGTGGRNEQFF TRBJ2-1 TRBV7-2 . TRBD1
TGTGCCAGCAGCCTTCAGTTCGGAAACACCATATATTTT CASSLQFGNTIYF TRBJ1-3 TRBV28 once .
TGTGCCAGCAGGCCGGGTGAGGGCACTGAAGCTTTCTTT CASRPGEGTEAFF TRBJ1-1 TRBV5-4 . .
TGTGCCACCAGCCACAGGGGTAGCAATCAGCCCCAGCATTTT CATSHRGSNQPQHF TRBJ1-5 TRBV24-1 . TRBD1
TGTGCCAGTAGTATCCTCGACAGGGACTCTGGAAACACCATATATTTT CASSILDRDSGNTIYF TRBJ1-3 TRBV19 . TRBD1
TGTGCCAGCAGCCAAATAACTAGAGGGGGCGAGCAGTACTTC CASSQITRGGEQYF TRBJ2-7 TRBV3-1/TRBV3-2 . .
TGTGCCAGCAGTTCACTCCGGTTCTATGGCTACACCTTC CASSSLRFYGYTF TRBJ1-2 TRBV27 . .
TGTGCCAGCAGGGAACTGGGGAGGAGGGATTATAGCAATCAGCCCCAGCATTTT CASRELGRRDYSNQPQHF TRBJ1-5 TRBV6-1 . .
TGTGCCAGCAGCCAAGAAATCGGACTAGCAGGGGGGGAGCTGTTTTTT CASSQEIGLAGGELFF TRBJ2-2 TRBV4-2 . TRBD2
TGTGCCAGCAGGGAGGGACTTGGCTCTGGAAACACCATATATTTT CASREGLGSGNTIYF TRBJ1-3 TRBV6-5 few .
TGTGCCAGCAGTTTTGAGGGTAATCAGCCCCAGCATTTT CASSFEGNQPQHF TRBJ1-5 TRBV28 few .
TGTGCCAGCTCTCGGCCGGGAGGCCTCCAAGAGACCCAGTACTTC CASSRPGGLQETQYF TRBJ2-5 TRBV28 . TRBD2